The rows below give T cell receptor beta chains drawn from one sample of a study of blood T cell repertoires in COVID-19. Measured with immunoSEQ multiplex PCR; TCRdb has only the in-frame clones, and not every one. The sample consists of around 470,000 clones, nearly 90% of them appearing once. The sequencing input was peripheral blood. Receptors were obtained from a man between 18 and 29 years old with COVID-19, enrolled during active disease. CDR3s include the opening cysteine and the closing phenylalanine or tryptophan. Fields, in order: CDR3 length, V gene, D gene, clone size, J gene, CDR3 protein, CDR3 DNA. A D gene is named only where the DNA matches it firmly. Clone size is shown for a subset of rows, as once, few, many or a class of expanded clone.

cdr3_length: 14
v_call: TRBV15
d_call: -
clone_size: few
j_call: TRBJ2-7
cdr3_aa: CATSRVGGQYEQYF
cdr3_nt: TGTGCCACCAGCAGAGTGGGGGGTCAGTACGAGCAGTACTTC

cdr3_length: 17
v_call: TRBV4-1
d_call: TRBD1
clone_size: -
j_call: TRBJ2-3
cdr3_aa: CASSHDPRDRRSDTQYF
cdr3_nt: TGCGCCAGCAGCCACGATCCCCGGGACAGGAGGTCAGATACGCAGTATTTT

cdr3_length: 16
v_call: TRBV5-1
d_call: TRBD1
clone_size: -
j_call: TRBJ1-1
cdr3_aa: CASSLTGTGLSTEAFF
cdr3_nt: TGCGCCAGCAGCTTAACCGGGACAGGGTTAAGCACTGAAGCTTTCTTT

cdr3_length: 18
v_call: TRBV24-1
d_call: TRBD2
clone_size: -
j_call: TRBJ2-1
cdr3_aa: CATSTGGERGGSYNEQFF
cdr3_nt: TGTGCCACCAGCACGGGTGGCGAGCGGGGGGGATCCTACAATGAGCAGTTCTTC

cdr3_length: 19
v_call: TRBV7-9
d_call: TRBD2
clone_size: few
j_call: TRBJ2-1
cdr3_aa: CASSSSGRARDQSYNEQFF
cdr3_nt: TGTGCCAGCAGCTCTAGCGGGAGGGCCCGAGATCAGTCCTACAATGAGCAGTTCTTC

cdr3_length: 17
v_call: TRBV7-3
d_call: -
clone_size: -
j_call: TRBJ2-6
cdr3_aa: CASSFGASLSGANVLTF
cdr3_nt: TGTGCCAGCAGCTTTGGGGCTTCCCTCTCTGGGGCCAACGTCCTGACTTTC

cdr3_length: 15
v_call: TRBV6-4
d_call: TRBD2
clone_size: -
j_call: TRBJ2-1
cdr3_aa: CASTIAGVPYNEQFF
cdr3_nt: TGTGCCAGCACTATAGCGGGAGTTCCTTACAATGAGCAGTTCTTC

cdr3_length: 16
v_call: TRBV7-9
d_call: -
clone_size: -
j_call: TRBJ2-7
cdr3_aa: CASSLGSPGVIYEQYF
cdr3_nt: TGTGCCAGCAGCTTAGGTTCGCCAGGGGTAATCTACGAGCAGTACTTC

cdr3_length: 15
v_call: TRBV29-1
d_call: TRBD2
clone_size: -
j_call: TRBJ2-1
cdr3_aa: CSVVENFSGRNEQFF
cdr3_nt: TGCAGCGTTGTGGAAAATTTTAGCGGGAGAAATGAGCAGTTCTTC

cdr3_length: 16
v_call: TRBV19
d_call: TRBD2
clone_size: once
j_call: TRBJ2-3
cdr3_aa: CASSIGGRGGADTQYF
cdr3_nt: TGTGCCAGTAGTATAGGGGGCCGGGGAGGGGCAGATACGCAGTATTTT

cdr3_length: 16
v_call: TRBV7-7
d_call: -
clone_size: -
j_call: TRBJ2-1
cdr3_aa: CASSAGPVRSYNEQFF
cdr3_nt: TGTGCCAGCAGCGCGGGACCAGTGAGGTCCTACAATGAGCAGTTCTTC

cdr3_length: 15
v_call: TRBV30
d_call: TRBD1
clone_size: -
j_call: TRBJ1-5
cdr3_aa: CAWSGTASRRQPQHF
cdr3_nt: TGTGCCTGGAGCGGGACAGCCTCCCGCCGTCAGCCCCAGCATTTT

cdr3_length: 14
v_call: TRBV6-6
d_call: TRBD1
clone_size: -
j_call: TRBJ1-1
cdr3_aa: CASSDRELDTEAFF
cdr3_nt: TGTGCCAGCAGTGACAGGGAGTTGGACACTGAAGCTTTCTTT

cdr3_length: 16
v_call: TRBV3-1/TRBV3-2
d_call: TRBD2
clone_size: once
j_call: TRBJ2-3
cdr3_aa: CASSPELAGGPDTQYF
cdr3_nt: TGTGCCAGCAGCCCCGAGCTGGCGGGGGGACCAGATACGCAGTATTTT

cdr3_length: 14
v_call: TRBV7-2
d_call: -
clone_size: -
j_call: TRBJ2-2
cdr3_aa: CASSLGLNTGELFF
cdr3_nt: TGTGCCAGCAGCTTGGGACTTAACACCGGGGAGCTGTTTTTT

cdr3_length: 14
v_call: TRBV7-9
d_call: -
clone_size: -
j_call: TRBJ1-2
cdr3_aa: CASTRAWTDYGYTF
cdr3_nt: TGTGCCAGCACCCGTGCTTGGACAGACTATGGCTACACCTTC

cdr3_length: 14
v_call: TRBV20-1
d_call: TRBD1
clone_size: -
j_call: TRBJ1-1
cdr3_aa: CSASTGTEGTEAFF
cdr3_nt: TGCAGTGCTAGTACCGGGACAGAGGGCACTGAAGCTTTCTTT

cdr3_length: 13
v_call: TRBV3-1/TRBV3-2
d_call: -
clone_size: -
j_call: TRBJ2-3
cdr3_aa: CASSPLVGDTQYF
cdr3_nt: TGTGCCAGCAGCCCACTAGTCGGAGATACGCAGTATTTT

cdr3_length: 16
v_call: TRBV7-7
d_call: -
clone_size: -
j_call: TRBJ2-7
cdr3_aa: CASSLRKGCHFYEQYF
cdr3_nt: TGTGCCAGCAGCTTAAGGAAGGGGTGTCACTTTTACGAGCAGTACTTC

cdr3_length: 13
v_call: TRBV12-3/TRBV12-4
d_call: -
clone_size: -
j_call: TRBJ1-6
cdr3_aa: CASSLEVGAGTSF
cdr3_nt: -

cdr3_length: 16
v_call: TRBV14
d_call: -
clone_size: few
j_call: TRBJ1-6
cdr3_aa: CASSPRRGDYNSPLHF
cdr3_nt: TGTGCCAGCAGCCCCCGGAGGGGAGACTATAATTCACCCCTCCACTTT

cdr3_length: 13
v_call: TRBV9
d_call: -
clone_size: -
j_call: TRBJ2-1
cdr3_aa: CASSARKGNEQFF
cdr3_nt: TGTGCCAGCAGCGCCCGTAAGGGGAATGAGCAGTTCTTC

cdr3_length: 14
v_call: TRBV19
d_call: TRBD1
clone_size: -
j_call: TRBJ1-1
cdr3_aa: CASRTTGGTGEAFF
cdr3_nt: TGTGCCAGTAGGACGACAGGGGGCACCGGTGAAGCTTTCTTT

cdr3_length: 12
v_call: TRBV5-8
d_call: -
clone_size: -
j_call: TRBJ2-7
cdr3_aa: CASSSRPYEQYF
cdr3_nt: TGTGCCAGCAGCTCGAGGCCTTACGAGCAGTACTTC

cdr3_length: 15
v_call: TRBV10-3
d_call: TRBD2
clone_size: -
j_call: TRBJ2-7
cdr3_aa: CAISELAGVSYEQYF
cdr3_nt: TGTGCCATCAGCGAACTAGCGGGGGTGTCCTACGAGCAGTACTTC

cdr3_length: 12
v_call: TRBV5-6
d_call: -
clone_size: -
j_call: TRBJ2-7
cdr3_aa: CASSLESDEQYF
cdr3_nt: TGTGCCAGCAGCTTGGAGTCGGACGAGCAGTACTTC

cdr3_length: 14
v_call: TRBV19
d_call: TRBD1
clone_size: -
j_call: TRBJ2-1
cdr3_aa: CASSPGQGYNEQFF
cdr3_nt: TGTGCCAGTAGTCCGGGACAGGGCTACAATGAGCAGTTCTTC

cdr3_length: 14
v_call: TRBV3-1/TRBV3-2
d_call: -
clone_size: -
j_call: TRBJ2-5
cdr3_aa: CASSQGRDQETQYF
cdr3_nt: TGTGCCAGCAGCCAAGGGCGGGATCAAGAGACCCAGTACTTC

cdr3_length: 18
v_call: TRBV12-5
d_call: TRBD2
clone_size: -
j_call: TRBJ2-5
cdr3_aa: CASGLLTSGRGAQETQYF
cdr3_nt: TGTGCTAGTGGTTTGTTAACTAGCGGGAGGGGGGCCCAAGAGACCCAGTACTTC

cdr3_length: 16
v_call: TRBV7-2
d_call: TRBD2
clone_size: -
j_call: TRBJ2-5
cdr3_aa: CASSLTPGLAGGTQYF
cdr3_nt: TGTGCCAGCAGCTTAACCCCCGGACTAGCGGGAGGGACCCAGTACTTC

cdr3_length: 15
v_call: TRBV24-1
d_call: TRBD1
clone_size: -
j_call: TRBJ1-5
cdr3_aa: CATSDRDRGNQPQHF
cdr3_nt: TGTGCCACCAGTGATAGGGACAGGGGTAATCAGCCCCAGCATTTT

cdr3_length: 15
v_call: TRBV14
d_call: TRBD2
clone_size: once
j_call: TRBJ2-7
cdr3_aa: CASSRSGGRTYEQYF
cdr3_nt: TGTGCCAGCAGCCGCAGCGGGGGGAGGACCTACGAGCAGTACTTC

cdr3_length: 13
v_call: TRBV5-6
d_call: -
clone_size: -
j_call: TRBJ2-3
cdr3_aa: CASSLAGTDTQYF
cdr3_nt: TGTGCCAGCAGCTTGGCCGGCACAGATACGCAGTATTTT

cdr3_length: 15
v_call: TRBV2
d_call: TRBD1
clone_size: once
j_call: TRBJ1-2
cdr3_aa: CASRYSLLTGGGYTF
cdr3_nt: TGTGCCAGCAGATATTCCTTACTGACAGGGGGAGGCTACACCTTC

cdr3_length: 24
v_call: TRBV28
d_call: TRBD2
clone_size: -
j_call: TRBJ2-2
cdr3_aa: CASSLPMEGAVLAGEFFWTGELFF
cdr3_nt: TGTGCCAGCAGTTTGCCAATGGAGGGGGCCGTGCTAGCGGGAGAGTTTTTCTGGACCGGGGAGCTGTTTTTT

cdr3_length: 15
v_call: TRBV11-2
d_call: TRBD2
clone_size: -
j_call: TRBJ2-1
cdr3_aa: CASSLVSGVYNEQFF
cdr3_nt: TGTGCCAGCAGCTTAGTGAGCGGGGTCTACAATGAGCAGTTCTTC

cdr3_length: 13
v_call: TRBV9
d_call: -
clone_size: few
j_call: TRBJ2-5
cdr3_aa: CASSVGGQETQYF
cdr3_nt: TGTGCCAGCAGCGTAGGAGGGCAAGAGACCCAGTACTTC

cdr3_length: 14
v_call: TRBV6-5
d_call: TRBD2
clone_size: -
j_call: TRBJ2-5
cdr3_aa: CASAPGTTRETQYF
cdr3_nt: TGTGCCAGCGCCCCCGGGACTACCCGGGAGACCCAGTACTTC

cdr3_length: 16
v_call: TRBV7-2
d_call: -
clone_size: -
j_call: TRBJ2-2
cdr3_aa: CASSLAGTRNTGELFF
cdr3_nt: TGTGCCAGCAGCCTTGCCGGGACTCGTAACACCGGGGAGCTGTTTTTT

cdr3_length: 13
v_call: TRBV2
d_call: -
clone_size: -
j_call: TRBJ2-7
cdr3_aa: CASSEGRNRVNDF
cdr3_nt: TGTGCCAGCAGTGAAGGAAGGAACAGGGTGAATGACTTC

cdr3_length: 13
v_call: TRBV12-3/TRBV12-4
d_call: -
clone_size: -
j_call: TRBJ2-3
cdr3_aa: CASSYGQTDTQYF
cdr3_nt: TGTGCCAGCAGTTACGGACAGACAGATACGCAGTATTTT

cdr3_length: 12
v_call: TRBV15
d_call: -
clone_size: -
j_call: TRBJ1-1
cdr3_aa: CATSRGRGMAFF
cdr3_nt: TGTGCCACCAGCAGAGGGAGGGGTATGGCTTTCTTT

cdr3_length: 15
v_call: TRBV7-6
d_call: TRBD2
clone_size: -
j_call: TRBJ2-7
cdr3_aa: CASSLAVAGVFEQYF
cdr3_nt: TGTGCCAGCAGCTTAGCGGTAGCGGGAGTTTTCGAGCAGTACTTC

cdr3_length: 15
v_call: TRBV6-5
d_call: -
clone_size: -
j_call: TRBJ2-5
cdr3_aa: CASSYKQGRLETQYF
cdr3_nt: TGTGCCAGCAGTTACAAACAGGGTCGTTTAGAGACCCAGTACTTC

cdr3_length: 13
v_call: TRBV25-1
d_call: -
clone_size: -
j_call: TRBJ2-7
cdr3_aa: CASSLLGGVEQYF
cdr3_nt: TGTGCCAGCAGTTTACTGGGGGGAGTCGAGCAGTACTTC